The clone carrying this TCR beta chain was seen only once. No antigen is known for it. These data belong to a study of identifying expanded T cells in peripheral blood. Germline values: CDR1 MNHEY, CDR2 SVGAGI. V was pared by 4 bases and J by 0 bases, with 6 bases between. The CDR3 sequence is 13 residues long. Profiling relied on immunoSEQ multiplex PCR, and the TCRdb table lists in-frame clones only, not all of them. The data contain more than 90,000 clones, roughly 89% of them singletons. Collection occurred without any documented infections or immune events in donors. Study findings and constraints: Clone count variance between approximately two-week samples rose with total template count. Differentially abundant clones: roughly 1.2 between replicates, just under 17 at around 2 weeks, more than 18 at four.

This TCR was recovered from a person between 18 and 69 years old in good health. The chain combines TRBV6-5 with TRBJ1-2; no firm D call. The specimen was blood. The CDR3 reads CASSSIANYGYTF. In DNA form, the CDR3 reads TGTGCCAGCAGTTCCATAGCTAACTATGGCTACACCTTC.